Listed below are T cell receptor beta chains from one sample, sequenced in a study of cytomegalovirus exposure and HLA in healthy donors. Sequencing was performed with immunoSEQ multiplex PCR; in TCRdb, only in-frame clones are kept and a portion is missing. The sample gives over 150,000 clones, approximately 80% of which show up once; around a tenth is in the top ten. Sequencing was performed on PBMCs. These receptors were collected from a man aged 18 to 29 in good health and CMV-seropositive. The CDR3 runs from the conserved cysteine through the conserved F or W. The D gene is left open where the match is weak. The size of a clone is reported for some rows only, either as once, few or many, or as a class for expanded clones.

clone_size,j_call,v_call,d_call,cdr3_nt,cdr3_aa
NA,TRBJ1-2,TRBV6-1,TRBD1,TGTGCCAGCATACCGGGACAGGGCTGGTTTGGCTACACCTTC,CASIPGQGWFGYTF
NA,TRBJ1-2,TRBV25-1,NA,TGTGCCAGCAGTGTAGGGGGTGCGGGGGTCGCGGACTATGGCTACACCTTC,CASSVGGAGVADYGYTF
once,TRBJ1-6,TRBV7-9,NA,TGTGCCAGCAGCCACCCAGGGGACTATAATTCACCCCTCCACTTT,CASSHPGDYNSPLHF
NA,TRBJ1-6,TRBV30,TRBD1,TGTGCCTGGAGGGCACAGGGGGCGTTGGGTAATTCACCCCTCCACTTT,CAWRAQGALGNSPLHF
NA,TRBJ2-7,TRBV18,NA,TGTGCCAGCTCACCGGGTATGAGGTCCTACGAGCAGTACTTC,CASSPGMRSYEQYF
NA,TRBJ1-1,TRBV27,TRBD1,TGTGCCAGCAGTCCACAGGGGGAGCCTGAAGCTTTCTTT,CASSPQGEPEAFF
NA,TRBJ2-7,TRBV5-1,TRBD1,TGCGCCAGCAGCGTCTGGGACAGGTATTTTAGTAGGCAGTACTTC,CASSVWDRYFSRQYF
few,TRBJ2-5,TRBV6-5,NA,TGTGCCAGCAGTTACGACCGCAGGGTTCAAGAGACCCAGTACTTC,CASSYDRRVQETQYF
once,TRBJ1-4,TRBV4-3,NA,TGCGCCAGCAGCCAAGATAGGAGGTACGGGGATGAAAAACTGTTTTTT,CASSQDRRYGDEKLFF
few,TRBJ2-5,TRBV19,TRBD1,TGTGCCAGTAGCTTAAGTATACAGGGGTATTGGGCAGAGACCCAGTACTTC,CASSLSIQGYWAETQYF
NA,TRBJ2-2,TRBV7-9,TRBD1,TGTGCCAGCAGTAAAACAATGACCGGGACAGGGGATTCCACCGGGGAGCTGTTTTTT,CASSKTMTGTGDSTGELFF
NA,TRBJ2-1,TRBV7-9,TRBD1,TGTGCCAGCACCGCGACCCAAGACAGGGGGCTTAGCTCCTACAATGAGCAGTTCTTC,CASTATQDRGLSSYNEQFF
NA,TRBJ1-4,TRBV7-9,NA,TGTTCCAGCAGGCAACAGGGCCGTAATGAAAAACTGTTTTTT,CSSRQQGRNEKLFF
NA,TRBJ2-7,TRBV7-9,NA,TGTGCCAGCAGCTTCGGAGGGGGCAACGAGCAGTACTTC,CASSFGGGNEQYF
once,TRBJ2-7,TRBV18,NA,TGTGCCAGCTCGGGAGGCAGCTACGAGCAGTACTTC,CASSGGSYEQYF
NA,TRBJ2-1,TRBV5-1,NA,TGCGCCAGCGCCCTCGACCCTACGGGAGAGCAGTTCTTC,CASALDPTGEQFF
NA,TRBJ1-3,TRBV13,NA,TGTGCCAGCAGCTTAGGCCGACAGGCTGGAAACACCATATATTTT,CASSLGRQAGNTIYF
NA,TRBJ2-1,TRBV2,TRBD1,TGTGCCAGCAGTGACCCGGGACAGGGGAGTAATGAGCAGTTCTTC,CASSDPGQGSNEQFF